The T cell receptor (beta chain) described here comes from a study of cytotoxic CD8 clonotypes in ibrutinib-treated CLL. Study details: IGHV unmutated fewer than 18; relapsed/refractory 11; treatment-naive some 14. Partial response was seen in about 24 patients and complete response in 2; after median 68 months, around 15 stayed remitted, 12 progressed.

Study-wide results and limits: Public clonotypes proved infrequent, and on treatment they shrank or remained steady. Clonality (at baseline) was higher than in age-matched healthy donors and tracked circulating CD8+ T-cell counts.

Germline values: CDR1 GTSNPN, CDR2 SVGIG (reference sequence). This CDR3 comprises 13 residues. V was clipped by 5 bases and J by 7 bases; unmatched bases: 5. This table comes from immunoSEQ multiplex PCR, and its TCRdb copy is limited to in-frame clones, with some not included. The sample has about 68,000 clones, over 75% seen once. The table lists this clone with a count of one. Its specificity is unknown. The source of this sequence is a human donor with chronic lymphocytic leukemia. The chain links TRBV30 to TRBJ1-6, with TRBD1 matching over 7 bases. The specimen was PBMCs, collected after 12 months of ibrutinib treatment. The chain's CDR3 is CAWGRGQNSPLHF. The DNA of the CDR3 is TGTGCCTGGGGCAGGGGACAGAATTCACCCCTCCACTTT.